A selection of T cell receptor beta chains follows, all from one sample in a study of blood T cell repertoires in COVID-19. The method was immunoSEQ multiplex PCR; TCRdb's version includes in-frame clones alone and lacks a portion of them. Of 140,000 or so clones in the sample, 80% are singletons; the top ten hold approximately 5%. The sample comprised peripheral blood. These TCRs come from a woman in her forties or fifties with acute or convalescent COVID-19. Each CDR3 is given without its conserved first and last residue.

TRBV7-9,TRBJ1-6,ASSPWTANSPLH
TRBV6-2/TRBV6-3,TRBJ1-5,ASSKRGDSPQH
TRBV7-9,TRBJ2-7,ASSLVPVSYEQY
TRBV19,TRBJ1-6,ASSIATGANSPLH
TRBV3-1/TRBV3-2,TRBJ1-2,ASSPIPGTGYGYT
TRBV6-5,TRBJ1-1,ASSLSIEYTEAF
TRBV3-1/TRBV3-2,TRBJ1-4,ASSQNLRGLF
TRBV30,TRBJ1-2,AWEGTAYGYT
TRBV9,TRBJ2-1,ASSVRGSGAYNEQF
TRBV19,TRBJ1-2,ASLKGANYGYT
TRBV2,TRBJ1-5,ASSEPGYQPQH
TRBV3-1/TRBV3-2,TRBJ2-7,ASSRGGGIGN
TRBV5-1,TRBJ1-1,ASSPQSGGSEAF